This T cell receptor beta chain derives from a study of monozygotic twins with inflammatory bowel disease. Each CDR3 protein gets one entry in TCRdb, which reprocessed the 5' RACE reads and gives no DNA. The repertoire shows a few hundred thousand distinct CDR3 sequences; the top ten hold around 2.4%. Without any T cell sorting, total RNA was isolated from whole blood. Per germline, CDR1 SGHTA and CDR2 FQGTGA. CDR3 size: 16 residues. The sequence was collected from a human donor with ulcerative colitis or Crohn's disease, or a healthy co-twin of an affected twin (not recorded which). The rearrangement joins TRBV7-3 to TRBJ2-1; the TRBD2 assignment by TCRdb is unverifiable without DNA. The sample consisted of blood. The CDR3 spells CASSPVSGTSAPGQFF.